The subject of this entry is one T cell receptor (beta chain). Its specific antigen is unknown. No much larger clonotype is one base removed from it; base qualities were not supplied. The sample belongs to a study of persistence of HIV-infected CD4 T cells (dated by TCRdb to the early 2020s). Regarding the study in general: The median time the participants had spent on suppressive ART was around 8 years. The clonality of all cells in each sorted population was measured by TCRbeta sequencing, and the clonality of infected cells was measured by proviral sequencing. The study isolated CMV- and HIV-1 Gag-responding CD4+ T cells from ART-treated individuals to examine antigen-driven clonal expansion of HIV-1-infected cells. Peripheral blood samples of up to 180 mL were taken at multiple time points, with the exception of two participants who underwent leukapheresis at a single time point. In the cross-participant TCR cluster analysis, under ten participants were included for CMV and roughly seven participants were included for Gag. Anti-CD3/anti-CD28 stimulation activated a higher proportion of cells, with a lower memory fraction, than antigen stimulation. Study-wide findings and limitations: Restriction of bulk TCR analyses to the rare CMV-responding cells that actually carried HIV-1 proviruses was not possible. TCRbeta richness in CMV- and Gag-responding cells was significantly lower than in anti-CD3/anti-CD28-responding cells; CMV-responding cells had higher oligoclonality than CD3/CD28-stimulated and Gag-responding cells. Enrichment of degenerate expanded CDR3beta sequences was found in antigen-responding cells, suggesting convergent selection of CD4+ responses to CMV and Gag. Few individuals were included in the study, and only a limited range of antigens was tested. A correlation was observed between TCR oligoclonality and proviral oligoclonality within the same sorted populations.

Taken with the paper, the label for treatment or condition translates to: suppressive antiretroviral therapy. As a nonspecific positive control representing the CD4+ T cell repertoire, the cells were stimulated with anti-CD3/anti-CD28 magnetic beads. Responding CD4+ T cells were sorted by upregulation of both CD40 ligand and CD69. HIV-1-infected adults in whom suppressive ART had been started during chronic infection were enrolled as participants. For at least 4 years, the participants' plasma HIV-1 RNA had been undetectable, below 50 copies/mL. To be included, a participant needed positive CMV serology and a CD4+ T cell count above 400 cells/uL. Before stimulation, PBMCs were isolated using density centrifugation and depleted of CD8+ T cells. CD8-depleted PBMCs were stimulated for around 20 hours with anti-CD28/CD49d costimulation, CD40-blocking antibody and enfuvirtide to prevent new infections. Cell sorting was performed on a Beckman Coulter MoFlo Legacy or XDP sorter, and dead cells were excluded with propidium iodide. Genomic DNA was extracted with the QIAamp DNA Mini Kit for samples above one million cells, otherwise with the Quick-DNA Microprep Kit.

The immunoSEQ hsTCRB assay version 4, run in survey mode, was used to sequence TCRbeta repertoires from genomic DNA. For TCRbeta sequencing, genomic DNA was diluted to roughly 10 ng/uL, with up to roughly 1 ug used per sample. As for the original processing: Analysis of the TCRbeta data was done in ImmunoSeq Analyzer 3.0, and diversity was computed on productive nucleotide rearrangements. Using the Immunarch R package, the improved Chao index served to estimate lower-bound TCR diversity and the Gini coefficient served to estimate clonality. Different nucleotide rearrangements encoding the same CDR3beta amino acid sequence were counted as distinct clonotypes. Differential abundance analysis found TCRbeta sequences that were significantly enriched in antigen-responding cells compared with anti-CD3/anti-CD28-activated cells. GLIPH2 grouped TCRs by predicted peptide-MHC specificity, both within each participant and across combined participant data sets. Not all clones reach the TCRdb copy of this immuneACCESS table, which keeps in-frame sequences only. Checked studies attribute under half of the gap to unresolved V genes and leave the rest unexplained. V and J calls and clone size follow that table, whereas D and trimming were derived from the DNA. The table for this sample lists 40,000 to 55,000 clones; about 90% of them were counted only once. The top ten hold 2.5% to 4% of the sample.

Cut back by 4 bases and 2 bases, the V and J ends lie 8 bases apart. The germline V gene encodes CDR1 ENHRY and CDR2 SYGVKD. Counted from cysteine to phenylalanine, this CDR3 has 13 amino acids. The entry retains the CDR3 DNA only, 39 bases that are in frame from base 1. The V and J genes are TRBV10-3 and TRBJ2-5; the D segment cannot be called with confidence. The sequencing used CD4+ T cells sorted from PBMCs after approximately 18-hour stimulation, collected from a patient who received antiretroviral therapy. The sample's cell subset or site label is to be understood as: CD40L+CD69+ CD4 T cells responding to anti-CD3/anti-CD28 beads, representing the overall repertoire. The sequence derives from an adult woman with HIV who was CMV-seropositive. CDR3 loop: CAISGAGQETQYF. The nucleotide sequence is TGTGCCATCAGTGGGGCAGGTCAAGAGACCCAGTACTTC.